This T cell receptor beta chain is from a study of molecular identifiers for immune sequencing clone quantification. Turning to the study itself: In replicates, RNA from approximately 20,000 or 100,000 naive CD8 cells was divided five ways and four parts were sequenced.

Worth noting for this clonotype: At one boundary the junction diverges from the germline segment, which might be a read error.

TCRdb recomputed calls from the PCR reads with MiXCR, one row per CDR3 protein. The sample lists about half a million distinct CDR3 sequences; about 26% were seen once. With 10%, 30% or 50% of RNA, roughly 17,000 to 1,000,000 naive CD8 T cells were sequenced. The CDR3 runs to 15 residues. Germline V gives CDR1 SNHLY, CDR2 FYNNEI. The chain joins TRBV2 to TRBJ1-1; D is perhaps TRBD1 (6 bases). The sequenced material came from naive CD8+ T cells from blood, with Jurkat cell RNA spiked in. Subset given: FACS-sorted CD8+CD4-CCR7+CD45RA+ naive T cells. This sequence originates from a human donor in good health. Some libraries in this study had Jurkat cell RNA spiked in. The CDR3 loop reads CASSESPGAGSEAFF. The DNA for the CDR3 is TGCGCCAGCAGTGAGTCCCCAGGGGCTGGCTCTGAAGCTTTCTTT.